This T cell receptor (beta chain) was profiled in a study of identical twins. Points from the study as a whole: Twins' surplus sharing was weaker for beta out-of-frame sequences.

TCRdb analysed the 5' RACE reads with MiXCR anew, one entry per CDR3 protein. The sample includes fewer than 800,000 distinct CDR3 sequences, about 7.1% seen only once; the top ten take 1.6%. This clonotype appeared a few times. Its antigen remains unidentified. This CDR3 comprises 17 residues. V was shortened by 4 bases and J by 4 bases, with 19 bases between the two germline ends. From germline, CDR1 is LGHDT and CDR2 YNNKEL (reference sequence). The same specimen was also included in a second study, on yellow fever vaccine responses in identical twins.

Sequencing was performed on PBMCs. The V gene is TRBV3-1, the J gene TRBJ2-2; D is possibly TRBD1 (6 bases). This clonotype was obtained from a woman aged 18-35 years in good health. The CDR3 nucleotides read TGTGCCAGCAGCCCAAACCCGACAGGCGCGAGCACCGGGGAGCTGTTTTTT. It encodes CASSPNPTGASTGELFF.